This T cell receptor (beta chain) was identified during a study of OX40 agonist ivuxolimab in advanced cancers. Study-level points and caveats: Low normalized T-cell clonal expansion was additionally recorded for some nonresponders. Compared with others, partial responders at 0.1-3.0 mg/kg displayed clonal expansion among the lowest.

No patient had autoimmune disease or received systemic immunosuppression. Only in-frame clones appear in the TCRdb table, and some are missing; sequencing was by immunoSEQ multiplex PCR. This table has about 40,000 clones, 75% to 85% appearing once. Germline V gives CDR1 SGHRS, CDR2 YFSETQ. The CDR3 is 16 residues long. V shed 4 bases, J shed 4 bases, and the junction held 11 bases outside the gene matches. Only one count was recorded for this clone. What it binds is unknown. The origin of this receptor is an adult with an advanced solid tumor such as melanoma, head and neck, liver or kidney cancer. This chain links TRBV5-1 with TRBJ2-1; 7 bases agree with TRBD1. The specimen was CD4+ or CD8+ T cells sorted from blood, collected in a trial of the OX40 agonist ivuxolimab. CDR3 sequence (DNA): TGCGCCAGCAGCCTGGACGGGACAGCGAATTACAATGAGCAGTTCTTC. This codes for CASSLDGTANYNEQFF.